The following is a T cell receptor (beta chain) sequence with its context. What it binds is not known. The sample carries other DNA sequences with the same CDR3. The trim removed 6 bases at V and 4 bases at J, leaving 6 bases unmatched. Germline values: CDR1 MDHEN, CDR2 SYDVKM. The CDR3 has 14 amino acids. The donors were members of the validation cohort comprising about 130 subjects, separate from the roughly 670-subject first cohort. The data are from a study of cytomegalovirus exposure and HLA in healthy donors. Study findings and constraints: Subsequent analysis of the approximately 110 validation repertoires found a tendency for first-cohort TCR clusters to co-occur. Three of the chains that were CMV-associated were confirmed in vitro to be specific for CMV antigens. The study recorded about 160 TCR beta chains that were cytomegalovirus-associated.

Only in-frame clones appear in the TCRdb table, and some are missing; sequencing was by immunoSEQ multiplex PCR. The table lists about 120,000 clones, roughly 90% of them singletons. The clonotype was recovered from a young woman in good health and CMV-seronegative. This chain links TRBV28 with TRBJ1-3, with 7 positions matching TRBD1. Sequencing input: PBMCs. The CDR3 nucleotides are TGTGCCAGCAGCCTACAGGGGACAGGAAACACCATATATTTT. This encodes CASSLQGTGNTIYF.